This T cell receptor (beta chain) was identified during a study of monozygotic twins with inflammatory bowel disease. The CDR3 is 13 residues long. From germline, CDR1 is MNHEY and CDR2 SVGAGI. From the 5' RACE reads, TCRdb lists one entry per CDR3 protein and no DNA. The ten top clones account for roughly 1.2%, within a sample of 110,000 to 150,000 distinct CDR3 sequences. The rearrangement links TRBV6-5 to TRBJ2-7; the D gene TCRdb calls, TRBD2, cannot be checked with no DNA. The clonotype was recovered from a human donor with ulcerative colitis or Crohn's disease, or a healthy co-twin of an affected twin (not recorded which). The sample taken for sequencing was blood. This CDR3 reads CASSPAKGYEQYF.